Following are 24 T cell receptor beta chains from one sample sequenced in a study of tumor-infiltrating lymphocytes in localized non-small cell lung cancer. Libraries were prepared by immunoSEQ multiplex PCR; TCRdb keeps only in-frame clonotypes and omits some of them. The sample lists about 16,000 clones, over 70% occurring once. The sequenced sample was lung tumor tissue. Every receptor here comes from a human donor with non-small cell lung cancer.

This clone appeared a few times. This chain joins TRBV6-5 and TRBJ2-1; 11 positions match TRBD2. The CDR3 has 16 residues. Trimming removed 4 bases from V and 2 bases from J; junction bases left unmatched: 4. CDR1 and CDR2 (germline): MNHEY, SVGAGI. CDR3 in amino acids: CASSSSGGTPYNEQFF. The CDR3 DNA sequence: TGTGCCAGCAGTTCTAGCGGGGGGACACCCTACAATGAGCAGTTCTTC.

V is TRBV29-1 and J is TRBJ2-1; D is unclear. V shed 6 bases and J shed 0 bases, with 9 bases lying between them. This CDR3 contains 13 residues. Germline values: CDR1 SQVTM, CDR2 ANQGSEA. Written as DNA, the CDR3 is TGCAGCGTGCTTTGGAGCTCCTACAATGAGCAGTTCTTC. Protein: CSVLWSSYNEQFF.

The CDR3 spells CASSRQGTLSGANVLTF. The CDR3 DNA sequence: TGTGCCAGCAGCAGACAGGGTACACTCTCTGGGGCCAACGTCCTGACTTTC. This chain joins TRBV7-2 and TRBJ2-6, with 7 bases aligning to TRBD1. The CDR3 is made up of 17 amino acids. Per the germline V gene, CDR1 is SGHTA and CDR2 is FQGNSA. The junction had 7 bases not matched to a gene; V was cut back by 5 bases and J by 0 bases.

Here the CDR3 reads CASSSDFPETQYF. In DNA, the CDR3 is TGTGCCAGCAGTTCGGACTTTCCAGAGACCCAGTACTTC. V and J are TRBV25-1 and TRBJ2-5; maybe TRBD2 (5 bases). Germline V gene lookup returns CDR1 MGHDK and CDR2 SYGVNS. The CDR3 contains 13 residues. V was pared by 5 bases and J by 4 bases, with 11 bases between.

The chain recombines TRBV15 with TRBJ2-7; 8 bases agree with TRBD2. This CDR3 spans 16 amino acids. Germline values: CDR1 LNHNV, CDR2 YYDKDF (reference sequence). V trimming: 5 bases; J trimming: 2 bases; junction bases outside the gene matches: 11. CDR3 in amino acids: CATSPRPGGRTYEQYF. The CDR3 DNA follows: TGTGCCACCAGCCCCCGTCCGGGCGGGAGGACCTACGAGCAGTACTTC.

This chain links TRBV6-5 with TRBJ1-3; no reliable D call. V lost 4 bases and J lost 0, with 4 bases in between. CDR1 is MNHEY, CDR2 SVGAGI, per germline. The CDR3 is made up of 13 amino acids. DNA of the CDR3: TGTGCCAGCAGTTTTAGCTCTGGAAACACCATATATTTT. It yields the protein CASSFSSGNTIYF.

The V and J genes are TRBV7-9 and TRBJ2-1; TRBD1 aligns across 7 bases. The CDR3 runs 14 residues. CDR1 is SEHNR, CDR2 FQNEAQ, per germline (reference sequence). J gave up 12 bases and V 5 bases, and 13 bases lay outside the gene matches. The CDR3 DNA is TGTGCCAGCAGCGACGGGACAGCATATCATCGGCAGTTCTTC. Translating gives CASSDGTAYHRQFF.

This chain uses TRBV6-5 with TRBJ1-4; tentatively, D is TRBD1 (5 bases). The V end was cut by 6 bases, the J end by 7 bases, with 12 bases between. Germline loops: CDR1 MNHEY, CDR2 SVGAGI. This CDR3 comprises 13 residues. This CDR3 reads CASRPLGGEKLFF. In DNA form, the CDR3 reads TGTGCCAGCAGACCTCTCGGGGGTGAAAAACTGTTTTTT.

The gene calls are TRBV7-2 and TRBJ2-7; no reliable D call. The length of the CDR3 is 13 residues. The V and J ends lost 3 bases and 3 bases respectively, with 9 bases between them. Germline V lookup: CDR1 SGHTA, CDR2 FQGNSA. In DNA form, the CDR3 reads TGTGCCAGCAGCTTGAAGGGCTTCTACGAGCAGTACTTC. Protein sequence: CASSLKGFYEQYF.

This clone was seen a single time. The rearrangement uses TRBV7-9 and TRBJ2-5; 13 nucleotides match TRBD2. Germline CDR1 is SEHNR and CDR2 is FQNEAQ (reference sequence). CDR3 length: 14 amino acids. J gave up 5 bases and V 4 bases, and 1 base lay outside the gene matches. CDR3: CASSSTSGGETQYF. The CDR3 DNA reads TGTGCCAGCAGCTCGACTAGCGGGGGGGAGACCCAGTACTTC.

This clone appeared once. This chain joins TRBV11-2 and TRBJ2-7; possibly TRBD2 for D (7 bases). Germline CDR1 reads SGHAT; CDR2 reads FQNNGV. The V and J ends lost 4 bases and 5 bases respectively, with 18 bases between them. This CDR3 is 15 amino acids long. The CDR3 region is CASSSLGGRGNEQYF. DNA of the CDR3: TGTGCCAGCAGCTCCCTGGGGGGGCGGGGAAACGAGCAGTACTTC. The full variable domain, its missing parts supplied by reference TRBV11-2 and TRBJ2-7, is EAGVAQSPRYKIIEKRQSVAFWCNPISGHATLYWYQQILGQGPKLLIQFQNNGVVDDSQLPKDRFSAERLKGVDSTLKIQPAKLEDSAVYLCASSSLGGRGNEQYFGPGTRLTVT.

This sequence joins TRBV9 and TRBJ2-5, with 11 nucleotides matching TRBD2. V shed 0 bases, J shed 5 bases, and the junction held 9 bases outside the gene matches. There are 17 residues in the CDR3. Germline-derived CDR1 and CDR2 are SGDLS and YYNGEE. CDR3 amino acids: CASSVESSGGARETQYF. CDR3 DNA: TGTGCCAGCAGCGTAGAGAGTAGCGGGGGGGCCCGGGAGACCCAGTACTTC.

V and J are TRBV5-1 and TRBJ2-7; TRBD1 agrees at 8 bases. The CDR3 totals 12 residues. V lost 7 bases to trimming and J lost 5 bases; unmatched junction nucleotides: 5. Germline V CDR1 and CDR2: SGHRS, YFSETQ. The CDR3 DNA follows: TGCGCCAGCCGACAGGGGAACCACGAGCAGTACTTC. It yields the protein CASRQGNHEQYF. Supplemented by reference TRBV5-1 and TRBJ2-7, the full variable domain reads KAGVTQTPRYLIKTRGQQVTLSCSPISGHRSVSWYQQTPGQGLQFLFEYFSETQRNKGNFPGRFSGRQFSNSRSEMNVSTLELGDSALYLCASRQGNHEQYFGPGTRLTVT.

The chain is built from TRBV6-1 and TRBJ1-2; D is possibly TRBD1 (5 bases). The germline V and J ends were trimmed by 1 base and 8 bases, with 8 bases remaining between them. In germline, CDR1 is MNHNS, CDR2 SASEGT. The CDR3 sequence is 12 residues long. Here the CDR3 reads CASSEGGVGYTF. The DNA for the CDR3 is TGTGCCAGCAGTGAAGGAGGGGTCGGCTACACCTTC.

This rearrangement joins TRBV5-1 to TRBJ1-4; the match to TRBD1 covers 8 bases. The length of the CDR3 is 17 residues. Germline trimming cut 4 bases from V and 8 bases from J; bases unmatched to any gene: 16. The germline gives CDR1 SGHRS, CDR2 YFSETQ. CDR3 nucleotide sequence: TGCGCCAGCAGCCCAAGGACAGGGATGGGAGTTGCGGAAAAACTGTTTTTT. This sequence encodes CASSPRTGMGVAEKLFF.

The V gene is TRBV15, the J gene TRBJ2-2; 7 bases fit TRBD1. Germline lookup yields CDR1 LNHNV and CDR2 YYDKDF (reference sequence). The CDR3 totals 13 residues. The J segment lost 6 bases and the V segment lost 9 bases, leaving 7 bases of the junction unmatched. The DNA for the CDR3 is TGTGCCACTGACAGGGATACCTCCGGGGAGCTGTTTTTT. It encodes CATDRDTSGELFF. The variable domain in full, with the rest retrieved from reference TRBV15 and TRBJ2-2, is DAMVIQNPRYQVTQFGKPVTLSCSQTLNHNVMYWYQQKSSQAPKLLFHYYDKDFNNEADTPDNFQSRRPNTSFCFLDIRSPGLGDTAMYLCATDRDTSGELFFGEGSRLTVL.

The rearrangement links TRBV4-1 to TRBJ2-7; 7 nucleotides line up with TRBD1. Germline CDR1 is MGHRA and CDR2 is YSYEKL. V lost 4 bases, J lost 5 bases, and 11 bases stayed unmatched. The CDR3 has 15 residues. As DNA, the CDR3 is TGCGCCAGCAGCCCACCTTACAGGGGTTCCCACGAGCAGTACTTC. It codes for CASSPPYRGSHEQYF.

The V gene is TRBV28, the J gene TRBJ2-7; 9 nucleotides line up with TRBD2. Germline CDR1 MDHEN, CDR2 SYDVKM. J was trimmed by 7 bases and V by 5 bases; bases with no gene match: 9. The CDR3 sequence is 14 residues long. The CDR3 loop is CASSPWRGGWEQYF. In DNA, the CDR3 is TGTGCCAGCAGTCCTTGGCGGGGGGGTTGGGAGCAGTACTTC.

The chain uses TRBV7-3 and TRBJ2-7; 7 nucleotides match TRBD1. The CDR3 spans 15 residues. Germline V lookup: CDR1 SGHTA, CDR2 FQGTGA. Germline trimming cut 11 bases from V and 7 bases from J; bases unmatched to any gene: 20. CDR3 bases: TGTGCCCCAGCGTATGGGGACAGCCGGCCGCGGGAGCAGTACTTC. It yields the protein CAPAYGDSRPREQYF. Full variable domain (rest looked up from reference TRBV7-3 and TRBJ2-7): GAGVSQTPSNKVTEKGKYVELRCDPISGHTALYWYRQSLGQGPEFLIYFQGTGAADDSGLPNDRFFAVRPEGSVSTLKIQRTERGDSAVYLCAPAYGDSRPREQYFGPGTRLTVT.

The chain links TRBV15 to TRBJ2-1; D perhaps matches TRBD2 (6 bases). This CDR3 comprises 13 residues. The germline CDR1 and CDR2 sequences are LNHNV and YYDKDF (reference sequence). V was clipped by 2 bases and J by 7 bases, with 9 bases between them. CDR3 DNA: TGTGCCACCAGCAGAACCCTAGCGAATGAGCAGTTCTTC. This encodes CATSRTLANEQFF.

CDR3 loop: CASKRYETSSYNEQFF. The CDR3 coding sequence is TGTGCCAGCAAAAGGTATGAAACCAGCTCCTACAATGAGCAGTTCTTC. The chain employs TRBV4-2 and TRBJ2-1; D is ambiguous. There are 16 residues in the CDR3. Trimming took off 7 bases at V and 0 bases at J, with 16 bases between the two ends. Germline-derived CDR1 and CDR2 are LGHNA and YNFKEQ.

This clone is labeled medium-sized. The chain couples TRBV18 to TRBJ2-1, with D hard to call. The length of the CDR3 is 15 residues. Germline-derived CDR1 and CDR2 are KGHSH and LQKENI. V was shortened by 2 bases and J by 4 bases, with 12 bases between the two germline ends. Written as DNA, the CDR3 is TGTGCCAGCTCACCAGAGAACCTGATTTACAATGAGCAGTTCTTC. It yields the protein CASSPENLIYNEQFF.

The genes are TRBV6-5 and TRBJ2-7, with D perhaps TRBD1 (5 bases). The CDR3 is 12 amino acids. V lost 6 bases, J lost 7 bases, and 13 bases lay in between. CDR1 is MNHEY, CDR2 SVGAGI, per germline. The CDR3 DNA follows: TGTGCCAGCAGGACAGTCGTGGGGGAGCAGTACTTC. Its translation: CASRTVVGEQYF.

CDR3 amino acids: CASSYSGISSYEQYF. The CDR3 DNA follows: TGTGCCAGCAGCTATAGCGGGATTAGCTCCTACGAGCAGTACTTC. The chain links TRBV7-9 to TRBJ2-7; 8 bases align to TRBD2. CDR1 and CDR2 (germline): SEHNR, FQNEAQ (reference sequence). With 4 bases clipped from V and 0 bases from J, the junction kept 5 bases outside the gene matches. This CDR3 region has 15 residues. Supplemented by reference TRBV7-9 and TRBJ2-7, the full variable domain reads DTGVSQNPRHKITKRGQNVTFRCDPISEHNRLYWYRQTLGQGPEFLTYFQNEAQLEKSRLLSDRFSAERPKGSFSTLEIQRTEQGDSAMYLCASSYSGISSYEQYFGPGTRLTVT.